This T cell receptor beta chain was observed in a study of vaccination effects on CD4 cells after COVID-19 (dated by TCRdb to 2022 to 2024). Study-level background: Participants received two doses of either the BNT162b2 or the mRNA-1273 mRNA SARS-CoV-2 vaccine. The study compared SARS-CoV-2 spike-specific CD4+ TCR repertoires before and after mRNA vaccination in COVID-19 convalescent patients and infection-naive vaccine recipients. A total of roughly 9 COVID-19 convalescent patients and several SARS-CoV-2-naive healthy vaccine recipients were included in the full study. The Oncomine TCR Beta short-read assay on an Illumina iSeq 100 was used to sequence cultures from other donors in the study. On the study overall, not on this receptor specifically: Clones induced by infection and clones induced by vaccination both contracted markedly at late timepoints after vaccination, which fits with T cell responses waning over time. Limitations of the study were the small number of convalescent patients and the absence of early post-infection timepoints. Among healthy vaccine recipients, nearly all vaccine-induced clones were SARS-CoV-2 mono-reactive, and only 1 of 255 was cross-reactive with common cold coronaviruses.

To identify antigen-specific CD4+ T cell clonotypes by their expansion, the ViraFEST assay first stimulated PBMC with viral peptide pools and then applied TCR sequencing. After around eleven days of culture, CD4+ T cells were isolated with the EasySep CD4+ T cell isolation kit. The absence of prior SARS-CoV-2 infection in healthy vaccine recipients was confirmed by negative nucleocapsid antibodies before and after vaccination. Over 1.5 million PBMC per well were cultured with around 9.8 ug/ml peptides in IMDM containing 5% human AB serum, approximately 9.1 IU/ml IL-2 and gentamicin. Half of the culture medium was replaced with fresh IL-2-containing medium on days 3 and 7. Unless noted otherwise, every peptide stimulation condition was cultured in triplicate wells. Using Ficoll-Paque Plus gradient centrifugation, PBMC were separated from whole blood and then either used fresh or cryopreserved at -140C. The overlapping peptide pools covered the spike proteins of SARS-CoV-2 and of the common cold coronaviruses HCoV-NL63, HCoV-OC43 and HCoV-229E. The QIAamp micro DNA kit was used to extract genomic DNA from the cultured CD4+ T cells.

Including cysteine and phenylalanine, the CDR3 has 14 amino acids. Only CDR3 DNA is held: 42 bases, read in frame from base 1. V loses 7 bases, J loses 4 bases, and the germline ends lie 14 bases apart. According to the germline V gene, CDR1 reads MDHEN and CDR2 reads SYDVKM. The receptor library was made with the immunoSEQ multiplex PCR assay. DNA from the CD4+ T cells that had been cultured and isolated underwent TCR beta CDR3 sequencing. For the original study's pipeline: Non-productive TCR sequences were removed, reads were trimmed to the CDR3 region, and CDR3s of at least 7 amino acids were retained. The MANAFEST web app was used to pick out antigen-specific clonotypes by comparing their expansion in peptide wells with that in reference cultures. To be called positive, a clone needed expansion at FDR<0.05 compared with the reference and with all other wells, an odds ratio greater than 5, and a frequency greater than 0.1% in two replicate wells. Clonotypes significantly expanded in SARS-CoV-2 spike wells and in at least one common cold coronavirus spike condition were defined as cross-reactive. CDR3 similarity was assessed by Levenshtein distance using the stringdist R package, and unrooted trees were constructed with ape in R 3.6.1. Sourced from immuneACCESS, this table was stored by TCRdb with only in-frame sequences that have V and J called. A share of the clones is absent; for the studies checked, an unresolved V gene accounts for under half, and the remainder has no known explanation. D and trimming come from the DNA, and the V and J calls and clone size come from that table. The sample includes tens of thousands of clones, with roughly 72% observed a single time. Jointly, the top ten make up around 27% of the sample.

This clone was detected a few times. The antigen it recognizes is unknown. No much larger clonotype is one base removed from it; base qualities were not supplied. This chain joins TRBV28 to TRBJ1-3; the D gene is possibly TRBD1, with 5 bases matching. The sequence came from a human donor who received a COVID-19 vaccine. The source was CD4+ T cells from PBMCs cultured with HCoV-OC43 spike peptides, collected before COVID-19 vaccination. This specimen's cell subset or site label, interpreted: HCoV-OC43 spike overlapping peptide pool stimulation. The sequenced DNA: TGTGCCAGCACTTTGGGGGGGTACGGAAACACCATATATTTT. Its amino acids are CASTLGGYGNTIYF.